The 3 T cell receptor beta chains below all came from one sample that was sequenced in a study of cytomegalovirus exposure and HLA in healthy donors. Primers for the PCR totalled 60 Vbeta and 13 Jbeta. Profiling relied on immunoSEQ multiplex PCR, and the TCRdb table lists in-frame clones only, not all of them. The table has about 190,000 clones, 65% to 80% seen once. Sequenced sample: PBMCs. These receptors originate from a young man in good health and CMV-seropositive.

This rearrangement joins TRBV11-3 to TRBJ2-2; D gene uncertain. CDR1 and CDR2 from the germline V gene are SGHNT and YENEEA. V was shortened by 5 bases and J by 6 bases, with 7 bases between the two germline ends. This CDR3 is 12 amino acids long. CDR3 region: CASSLEPGELFF. DNA for the CDR3: TGTGCCAGCAGCCTGGAGCCCGGGGAGCTGTTTTTT.

The J gene is TRBJ2-2, the V gene TRBV30; tentatively, D is TRBD1 (5 bases). The V end lost 0 bases, the J end lost 3 bases, and 11 bases lay between the germline ends. In germline, CDR1 is GTSNPN, CDR2 SVGIG (reference sequence). CDR3 size: 15 residues. CDR3 region: CAWSVWGSDTGELFF. The CDR3 DNA follows: TGTGCCTGGAGTGTGTGGGGCTCGGACACCGGGGAGCTGTTTTTT. Complete variable domain (other parts from reference TRBV30 and TRBJ2-2): SQTIHQWPATLVQPVGSPLSLECTVEGTSNPNLYWYRQAAGRGLQLLFYSVGIGQISSEVPQNLSASRPQDRQFILSSKKLLLSDSGFYLCAWSVWGSDTGELFFGEGSRLTVL.

The CDR3 here is CASSIALAGRETQYF. DNA of the CDR3: TGTGCCAGTAGTATCGCGCTAGCGGGAAGGGAGACCCAGTACTTC. The rearrangement joins TRBV19 to TRBJ2-5; 9 positions agree with TRBD2. Trimming took 3 bases from V and 5 from J; bases not matched to a gene: 7. The germline CDR1 and CDR2 sequences are LNHDA and SQIVND (reference sequence). CDR3 size: 15 residues.